The present T cell receptor beta chain was sequenced within a study of blood T cell repertoires in COVID-19. The CDR3 consists of 15 residues. The J segment lost 5 bases and the V segment lost 3 bases, leaving 6 bases of the junction unmatched. The V gene's germline CDR1 is PRHDT and CDR2 FYEKMQ (reference sequence). Per the study methods: Using reference gene primer amplification, nucleated cell counts were estimated. Profiling relied on immunoSEQ multiplex PCR, and the TCRdb table lists in-frame clones only, not all of them. V, J and clone size are those of that table, while D and trimming were read from the DNA. The table has about 300,000 clones, 80% to 90% seen once; the top ten hold roughly 1.6%.

The chain has TRBV13 and TRBJ1-1; 10 bases match TRBD1. Sequenced input: peripheral blood. This TCR derives from a woman aged 40 to 50 who had recovered from COVID-19. The CDR3 protein is CASSFSGQGRTEAFF. The CDR3, as DNA: TGTGCCAGCAGCTTCTCGGGACAGGGGAGGACTGAAGCTTTCTTT.